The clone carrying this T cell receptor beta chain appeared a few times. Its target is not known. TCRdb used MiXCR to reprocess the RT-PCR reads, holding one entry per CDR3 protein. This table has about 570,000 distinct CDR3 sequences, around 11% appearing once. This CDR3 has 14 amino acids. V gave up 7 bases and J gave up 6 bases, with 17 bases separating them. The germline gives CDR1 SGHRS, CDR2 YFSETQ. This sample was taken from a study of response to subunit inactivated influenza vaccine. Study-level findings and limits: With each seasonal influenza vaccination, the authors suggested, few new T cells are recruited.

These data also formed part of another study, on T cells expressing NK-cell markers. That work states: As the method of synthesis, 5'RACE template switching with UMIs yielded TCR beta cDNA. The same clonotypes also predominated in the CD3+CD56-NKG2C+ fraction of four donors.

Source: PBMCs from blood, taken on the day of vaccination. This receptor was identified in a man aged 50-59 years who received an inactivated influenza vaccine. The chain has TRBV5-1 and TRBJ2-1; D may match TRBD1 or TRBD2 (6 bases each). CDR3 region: CASGRGEQGNEQFF. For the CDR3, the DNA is TGCGCCAGCGGCCGCGGGGAACAGGGCAATGAGCAGTTCTTC.